These 24 T cell receptor beta chains were sequenced from one sample in a study of T cell changes during pregnancy in multiple sclerosis. Assay used: immunoSEQ multiplex PCR; TCRdb lists only in-frame clones, some missing. The table lists approximately 28,000 clones, more than 90% of them singletons. The source material was CD8+ T cells from peripheral blood mononuclear cells, sampled before pregnancy. These receptor sequences come from a female donor with multiple sclerosis, enrolled in a pregnancy study.

This clone has just one count. The V call is TRBV7-2, the J call TRBJ1-4; maybe TRBD1 (5 bases). This CDR3 spans 15 amino acids. Germline V gene sequence: CDR1 SGHTA, CDR2 FQGNSA. V was pared by 5 bases and J by 8 bases, with 18 bases between. CDR3 DNA sequence: TGTGCCAGCAGCCCCATTGGGGGGGTTTACGAAAAACTGTTTTTT. Translated: CASSPIGGVYEKLFF.

The chain carries TRBV6-4 and TRBJ2-2; D is ambiguous. Trimming cost V 7 bases and J 0 bases, with 9 bases left between them. The length of the CDR3 is 14 residues. CDR1 is MRHNA, CDR2 SNTAGT, per germline. The CDR3 protein is CASNAETNTGELFF. In nucleotides, the CDR3 is TGTGCCAGCAACGCGGAAACGAACACCGGGGAGCTGTTTTTT.

This chain links TRBV18 with TRBJ2-3, with D maybe TRBD2 (6 bases). V lost 3 bases to trimming and J lost 5 bases, with 6 bases between them. The CDR3 has 12 amino acids. Germline CDR1 and CDR2: KGHSH and LQKENI. The CDR3 protein is CASSPGGDTQYF. The CDR3 DNA is TGTGCCAGCTCACCCGGGGGAGATACGCAGTATTTT.

V and J are TRBV2 and TRBJ2-7; D unclear. Between the trimmed V and J ends, which lost 0 bases and 4 bases, there was a span of 25 bases. Germline values: CDR1 SNHLY, CDR2 FYNNEI. This CDR3 is 19 amino acids long. CDR3 DNA sequence: TGTGCCAGCAGTGAAGCTCCCGATTCCCTAGGTCTGGCGTTGTACGAGCAGTACTTC. Translated: CASSEAPDSLGLALYEQYF.

The chain uses TRBV27 and TRBJ1-1; tentatively, D is TRBD1 (5 bases). There are 17 residues in the CDR3. Germline CDR1 is MNHEY and CDR2 is SMNVEV (reference sequence). Trimming took 4 bases from V and 2 from J, leaving 20 bases between them. The DNA for the CDR3 is TGTGCCAGCAGTTATCGCGGGGTTGGGACGGCTAACACTGAAGCTTTCTTT. It encodes CASSYRGVGTANTEAFF.

The chain couples TRBV19 to TRBJ1-1; tentatively, D is TRBD1 (5 bases). Trimming cost V 5 bases and J 4 bases, with 8 bases left between them. This CDR3 region has 12 residues. The V gene's germline CDR1 is LNHDA and CDR2 SQIVND (reference sequence). In DNA, the CDR3 is TGTGCCAGTAGTGCGGGACCCACTGAAGCTTTCTTT. Its protein is CASSAGPTEAFF.

This rearrangement joins TRBV6-5 to TRBJ1-1, with 7 bases lining up with TRBD1. CDR3 length: 13 amino acids. Germline CDR1 MNHEY, CDR2 SVGAGI. Unmatched junction bases numbered 3, after V lost 2 bases and J lost 6 bases. CDR3 in DNA: TGTGCCAGCAGTTACGGGACAGTCGCTGAAGCTTTCTTT. It is translated as CASSYGTVAEAFF.

The V and J genes are TRBV27 and TRBJ2-7; 7 bases agree with TRBD1. Germline trimming cut 2 bases from V and 3 bases from J; bases unmatched to any gene: 4. The germline V gene has CDR1 MNHEY and CDR2 SMNVEV (reference sequence). The CDR3 is 14 amino acids. The CDR3 sequence is CASSLDRAGYEQYF. Written as DNA, the CDR3 is TGTGCCAGCAGTTTAGACAGGGCGGGCTACGAGCAGTACTTC.

The rearrangement uses TRBV28 and TRBJ2-2, with a tentative D call TRBD2 (6 bases). V lost 7 bases to trimming and J lost 0 bases, with 18 bases between them. CDR3 length equals 17 residues. Germline CDR1 is MDHEN and CDR2 is SYDVKM. In DNA form, the CDR3 reads TGTGCCAGCACCTCCAGGGTGGAGGGGCCGAACACCGGGGAGCTGTTTTTT. Encoded protein: CASTSRVEGPNTGELFF.

This sequence joins TRBV4-1 and TRBJ2-1; D perhaps matches TRBD1 (6 bases). Germline V gives CDR1 MGHRA, CDR2 YSYEKL. The CDR3 is made up of 14 amino acids. The V end was cut by 4 bases, the J end by 3 bases, with 10 bases between. This CDR3 reads CASSLQGRYNEQFF. CDR3 in DNA: TGCGCCAGCAGCCTCCAGGGGCGCTACAATGAGCAGTTCTTC.

The chain carries TRBV29-1 and TRBJ1-1, with D perhaps matching TRBD1 (6 bases). CDR1 and CDR2 from the germline V gene are SQVTM and ANQGSEA. This CDR3 comprises 13 residues. The germline V and J ends were trimmed by 8 bases and 4 bases, with 17 bases remaining between them. The CDR3 DNA follows: TGCAGCACTAGGGGGGGAGTCCTCACTGAAGCTTTCTTT. Its protein product is CSTRGGVLTEAFF.

The chain uses TRBV29-1 and TRBJ2-1; TRBD2 agrees at 9 bases. The CDR3 sequence is 14 residues long. CDR1 and CDR2 from the germline V gene are SQVTM and ANQGSEA. V lost 5 bases to trimming and J lost 0 bases; unmatched junction nucleotides: 2. The CDR3 sequence is CSVLSGSSYNEQFF. The CDR3 DNA sequence: TGCAGCGTTCTTAGCGGGAGCTCCTACAATGAGCAGTTCTTC.

This CDR3 is CASSPPGTVYNEQFF. The CDR3 region has the DNA TGCGCCAGCAGCCCCCCCGGGACAGTTTACAATGAGCAGTTCTTC. V usage is TRBV5-1 and J usage is TRBJ2-1; TRBD1 agrees at 7 bases. Unmatched junction bases numbered 8, after V lost 4 bases and J lost 4 bases. Germline lookup yields CDR1 SGHRS and CDR2 YFSETQ. The CDR3 is made up of 15 amino acids.

The V and J genes are TRBV27 and TRBJ2-1, with TRBD2 as a possible D gene (5 bases). Germline V gene lookup returns CDR1 MNHEY and CDR2 SMNVEV (reference sequence). The CDR3 covers 16 residues. With 6 bases removed from V and 0 bases from J, the gap between germline ends came to 15 bases. For the CDR3, the DNA is TGTGCCAGCAGGATTGCTGCGGGCAGCTCCTACAATGAGCAGTTCTTC. Translated: CASRIAAGSSYNEQFF.

The rearrangement uses TRBV4-1 and TRBJ2-7; D perhaps matches TRBD1 (5 bases). Per the germline V gene, CDR1 is MGHRA and CDR2 is YSYEKL. The germline V and J ends were trimmed by 1 base and 3 bases, with 10 bases remaining between them. The CDR3 loop spans 14 amino acids. CDR3 sequence: CASSQAWGSYEQYF. The CDR3 nucleotides are TGCGCCAGCAGCCAAGCTTGGGGCAGCTACGAGCAGTACTTC.

Here the CDR3 reads CASLDGTEAFF. In DNA form, the CDR3 reads TGTGCCAGCCTAGATGGCACTGAAGCTTTCTTT. The rearrangement links TRBV6-6 to TRBJ1-1; no firm D call. This CDR3 comprises 11 residues. V gave up 8 bases and J gave up 4 bases, with 8 bases separating them. Germline V CDR1 and CDR2: MNHNY, SVGAGI (reference sequence).

The rearrangement uses TRBV6-6 and TRBJ2-1; TRBD1 agrees at 10 bases. The CDR3 contains 14 residues. The V segment lost 8 bases and the J segment 6 bases; nucleotides outside the gene matches: 7. Germline loops: CDR1 MNHNY, CDR2 SVGAGI (reference sequence). The CDR3 nucleotides read TGTGCCAGCGCCCGACAGGGGGCAGGCAATGAGCAGTTCTTC. It specifies CASARQGAGNEQFF.

The chain is built from TRBV5-1 and TRBJ1-1; no firm D call. The CDR3 covers 12 residues. CDR1 SGHRS and CDR2 YFSETQ come from the germline V gene. Deletions cut 2 bases from V and 4 bases from J, with 6 bases between. CDR3 in amino acids: CASSFPSTEAFF. The CDR3, as DNA: TGCGCCAGCAGCTTTCCGAGCACTGAAGCTTTCTTT. Supplemented by reference TRBV5-1 and TRBJ1-1, the full variable domain reads KAGVTQTPRYLIKTRGQQVTLSCSPISGHRSVSWYQQTPGQGLQFLFEYFSETQRNKGNFPGRFSGRQFSNSRSEMNVSTLELGDSALYLCASSFPSTEAFFGQGTRLTVV.

This chain joins TRBV14 and TRBJ2-1; the D is unclear. The CDR3 has 15 amino acids. Germline V gives CDR1 SGHDN, CDR2 FVKESK. The V gene lost 5 bases and the J gene lost 6 bases, with 17 bases spanning the gap. For the CDR3, the DNA is TGTGCCAGCAGCTTTGTCGTCGGATGGGCCAATGAGCAGTTCTTC. This gives the protein CASSFVVGWANEQFF.

The CDR3 sequence is CASSSVLGLATTYEQYF. DNA for the CDR3: TGTGCCAGCAGCTCCGTCCTGGGACTAGCGACTACCTACGAGCAGTACTTC. The V call is TRBV7-8, the J call TRBJ2-7; 10 bases align to TRBD2. In germline, CDR1 is SGHVS, CDR2 FQNEAQ. The CDR3 extends over 17 amino acids. V dropped 4 bases and J dropped 2; count of bases not matched to a gene: 11.

This sequence joins TRBV25-1 and TRBJ2-4, with D possibly TRBD2 on 5 matching bases. Trimming cost V 2 bases and J 7 bases, with 12 bases left between them. The CDR3 runs to 14 residues. Germline values: CDR1 MGHDK, CDR2 SYGVNS. The CDR3 is CASSEDTRGNIQYF. Here the CDR3 DNA reads TGTGCCAGCAGTGAAGATACTCGCGGGAACATTCAGTACTTC. Supplemented by reference TRBV25-1 and TRBJ2-4, the full variable domain reads EADIYQTPRYLVIGTGKKITLECSQTMGHDKMYWYQQDPGMELHLIHYSYGVNSTEKGDLSSESTVSRIRTEHFPLTLESARPSHTSQYLCASSEDTRGNIQYFGAGTRLSVL.

The rearrangement joins TRBV27 to TRBJ2-2; 11 positions match TRBD1. There are 15 residues in the CDR3. The germline gives CDR1 MNHEY, CDR2 SMNVEV (reference sequence). The V segment lost 3 bases and the J segment 6 bases; nucleotides outside the gene matches: 3. The CDR3 DNA reads TGTGCCAGCAGTTTTGGGACAGGGGGTGCCGGGGAGCTGTTTTTT. Its translation is CASSFGTGGAGELFF.

V gene TRBV19 combines with J gene TRBJ1-4; 8 positions agree with TRBD1. The CDR3 is 13 amino acids. J lost 2 bases, V lost 8 bases, and 1 base had no gene match. CDR1 and CDR2 from the germline V gene are LNHDA and SQIVND (reference sequence). CDR3 region: CASRTGTNEKLFF. The CDR3 coding sequence is TGTGCCAGTCGGACAGGGACTAATGAAAAACTGTTTTTT.

V usage is TRBV7-9 and J usage is TRBJ2-7, with a possible D match to TRBD2 (6 bases). The V and J ends lost 3 bases and 4 bases respectively, with 7 bases between them. Germline V gene sequence: CDR1 SEHNR, CDR2 FQNEAQ (reference sequence). This CDR3 region has 12 residues. The chain's CDR3 is CASSLGTYEQYF. The CDR3, as DNA: TGTGCCAGCAGCTTGGGGACTTACGAGCAGTACTTC.